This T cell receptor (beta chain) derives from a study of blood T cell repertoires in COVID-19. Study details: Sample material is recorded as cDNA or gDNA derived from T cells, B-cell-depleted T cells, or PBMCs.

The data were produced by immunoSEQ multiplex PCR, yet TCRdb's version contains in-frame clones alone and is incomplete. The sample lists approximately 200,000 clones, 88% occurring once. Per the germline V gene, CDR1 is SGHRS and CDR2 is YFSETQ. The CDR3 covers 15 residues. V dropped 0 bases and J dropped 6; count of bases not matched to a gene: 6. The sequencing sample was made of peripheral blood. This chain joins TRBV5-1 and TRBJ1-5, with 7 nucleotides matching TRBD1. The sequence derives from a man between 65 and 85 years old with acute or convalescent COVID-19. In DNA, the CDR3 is TGCGCCAGCAGCTTGGGACCAGGGGGTTCTCAGCCCCAGCATTTT. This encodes CASSLGPGGSQPQHF. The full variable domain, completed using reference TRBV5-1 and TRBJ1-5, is KAGVTQTPRYLIKTRGQQVTLSCSPISGHRSVSWYQQTPGQGLQFLFEYFSETQRNKGNFPGRFSGRQFSNSRSEMNVSTLELGDSALYLCASSLGPGGSQPQHFGDGTRLSIL.